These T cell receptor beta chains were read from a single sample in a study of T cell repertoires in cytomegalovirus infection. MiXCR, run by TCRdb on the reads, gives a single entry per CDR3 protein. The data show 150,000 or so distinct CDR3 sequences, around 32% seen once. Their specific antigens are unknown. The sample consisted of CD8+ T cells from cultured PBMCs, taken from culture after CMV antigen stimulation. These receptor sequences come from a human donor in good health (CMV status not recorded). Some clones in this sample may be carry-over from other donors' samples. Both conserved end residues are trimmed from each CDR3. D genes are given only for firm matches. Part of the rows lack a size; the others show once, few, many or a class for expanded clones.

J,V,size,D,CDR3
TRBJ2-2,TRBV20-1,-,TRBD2,SARDQLGPLAGVTGELF
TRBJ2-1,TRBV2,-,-,ASTNPMDLYNEQF
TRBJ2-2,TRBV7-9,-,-,ASSSSLRGPAGELF
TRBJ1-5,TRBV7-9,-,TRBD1,ASSPDRDGNQPQH
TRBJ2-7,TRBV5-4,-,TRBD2,ASSLDGGSYEQY
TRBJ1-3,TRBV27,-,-,ASSPYPGSGNTIY
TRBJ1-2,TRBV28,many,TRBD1,ASSFGTVYGYT
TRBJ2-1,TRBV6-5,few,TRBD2,ASSYSAGGYNEQF
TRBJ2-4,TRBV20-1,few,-,SARDPKGPKNIQY
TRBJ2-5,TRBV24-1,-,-,ATSAPGGLESETQY
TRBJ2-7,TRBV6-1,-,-,ASNESRLKEQY